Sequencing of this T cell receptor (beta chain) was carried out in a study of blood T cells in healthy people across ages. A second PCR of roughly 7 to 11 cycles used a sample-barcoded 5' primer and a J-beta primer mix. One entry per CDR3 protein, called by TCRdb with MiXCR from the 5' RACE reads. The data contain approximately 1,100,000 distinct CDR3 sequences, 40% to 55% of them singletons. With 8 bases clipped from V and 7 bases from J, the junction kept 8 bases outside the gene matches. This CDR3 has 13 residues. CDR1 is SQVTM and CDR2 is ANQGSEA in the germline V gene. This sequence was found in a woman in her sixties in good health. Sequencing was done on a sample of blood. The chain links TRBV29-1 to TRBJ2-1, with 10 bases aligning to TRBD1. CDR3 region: CSLGQGSSNEQFF. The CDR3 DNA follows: TGCAGCCTGGGACAGGGGTCTAGTAATGAGCAGTTCTTC.